This T cell receptor (beta chain) was obtained from a study of Tregs in tolerant kidney transplant recipients. The germline V gene encodes CDR1 SGHRS and CDR2 YFSETQ. The CDR3 is 16 residues long. V was clipped by 4 bases and J by 7 bases; unmatched bases: 10. Unstimulated Tregs (CD4+CD25+CD127-) and CD4+CD25- non-Tregs were sorted from PBMCs. Study-wide points: Biological reproducibility was not directly addressed in this study.

This clone has only one observation. What it binds is not known. TCRdb's copy holds only in-frame clones and misses some; the assay was immunoSEQ multiplex PCR. There are 68,000 or so clones in the sample; roughly 84% occur only once, and about 4.7% lies in the top ten. The chain couples TRBV5-1 to TRBJ2-3, with 12 nucleotides matching TRBD2. This receptor was taken from a human donor in good health. The sequenced sample consisted of CD4+ T cells from blood. Written as DNA, the CDR3 is TGCGCCAGCAGCCAGACTAGCGGGAGCCCCACGAATACGCAGTATTTT. It translates to CASSQTSGSPTNTQYF.